This record covers a single T cell receptor (beta chain). Libraries were prepared by immunoSEQ multiplex PCR; TCRdb keeps only in-frame clonotypes and omits some of them. Seen here are around 180,000 clones, about 84% observed once, and the top ten hold about 1.6%. The CDR3 loop spans 14 amino acids. V was clipped by 8 bases and J by 1 base; unmatched bases: 3. Germline V lookup: CDR1 MNHNS, CDR2 SASEGT. The sample is drawn from a study of cytomegalovirus exposure and HLA in healthy donors. The sequenced material came from PBMCs. The clonotype originates from a young woman in good health and CMV-seronegative. The chain joins TRBV6-1 to TRBJ1-3, with TRBD1 identical over 9 bases. The CDR3 nucleotides are TGTGCCAGCGGGACAGGGTTTTCTGGAAACACCATATATTTT. It specifies CASGTGFSGNTIYF.